This T cell receptor beta chain was captured by sequencing in a study of blood T cell repertoires in COVID-19 (dated by TCRdb to 2020 to 2021). Describing the broader study: Samples from collaborators originated in the United States, Italy and Spain and spanned both the acute and convalescent phases of COVID-19. The repertoires were released in a freely available public database meant as a resource for research on the immune response to SARS-CoV-2. Sample metadata almost always included a de-identified subject ID, COVID-19 status, age in years and sex. Where available, HLA class I and class II types were taken from metadata supplied by the sample provider and were not determined by assay-based typing. The dataset comprised deeply sampled blood TCRbeta repertoires from subjects exposed to, actively infected with, or recovered from COVID-19. The prospective study material was composed of cDNA or gDNA derived from T cells, B-cell-depleted T cells, or PBMCs. Samples were obtained from the ongoing ImmuneRACE study (first 160 participants) and from 950 to 1,500 subjects provided by 6 global collaborators.

CDR1 is given as SGHTA and CDR2 as FQGNSA, both from the germline V gene. The CDR3 holds 13 amino acids from the cysteine to the phenylalanine. The only DNA kept is the CDR3, 39 bases in frame from the first base. The junction carries 9 bases between V and J, which are trimmed by 3 bases and 4 bases respectively. The immunoSEQ Assay, a bias-controlled multiplex PCR, was used to amplify TCRbeta CDR3 regions from genomic DNA. Turning to the authors' computational methods: Nucleated cell counts per sample were estimated from amplification of reference gene primers within the assay. Sequence reads were collapsed and filtered to measure the absolute abundance of every unique TCRbeta CDR3 rearrangement. Productive Simpson clonality was computed per sample as the square root of Simpson's diversity index over productive rearrangements. Entries here come from immuneACCESS through TCRdb and include only in-frame sequences with V and J called. Some clones fail to appear in such tables; in the studies checked, an unresolved V gene covers under half of the shortfall, and the cause of the remainder is unknown. The V and J calls and clone size were taken over from that table, and D and trimming were inferred from the DNA. The sample table records tens of thousands of clones; 85% to 90% of these occur just once. About 8% of the sample belongs to the ten largest clones.

A note on this clone: No antigen is known for it. Base qualities are not at hand, and no much larger clone is one base apart.

The collaborating institutions used their own protocols to collect whole blood in K2EDTA tubes. For TCRbeta analysis, collaborators shipped samples in one of three forms: frozen whole blood, isolated PBMCs, or DNA extracted from either of those sample types. General conclusions and limits of the study: Clinical and demographic metadata were provided uncurated, with the amount varying by source and participant.

In this chain, TRBV7-2 is recombined with TRBJ1-2, with the D segment identity uncertain. The clonotype originates from a man at least 80 years old with active or convalescent COVID-19. Sequencing was done on a sample of peripheral blood. The CDR3 corresponds to CASSFQERYGYTF. The sequenced DNA is TGTGCCAGCAGCTTTCAGGAACGCTATGGCTACACCTTC. This CDR3, with the reference TRBV7-2 and TRBJ1-2 proteins standing in past its ends, gives the full variable domain GAGVSQSPSNKVTEKGKDVELRCDPISGHTALYWYRQSLGQGLEFLIYFQGNSAPDKSGLPSDRFSAERTGGSVSTLTIQRTQQEDSAVYLCASSFQERYGYTFGSGTRLTVV.